These 30 T cell receptor beta chains share one sample of origin, sequenced in a study of shared clonotypes between healthy human individuals. Using immunoSEQ multiplex PCR, the repertoire was profiled, and TCRdb retains in-frame clones only, with some absent. This table has roughly 1,000,000 clones, 78% appearing once. Sequenced input: memory CD4+ T cells from PBMCs. The subset here: CD45RA-negative fraction. These receptors came from a young man in good health. Some clones in this sample may be carry-over from other donors' samples.

This rearrangement joins TRBV2 to TRBJ2-7; 7 bases map to TRBD2. Germline-derived CDR1 and CDR2 are SNHLY and FYNNEI. V was clipped by 9 bases and J by 7 bases; unmatched bases: 12. The CDR3 has 13 residues. The DNA of the CDR3 is TGTGCCAGAAACCGGGGCGGGAGAGGGGAGCAGTACTTC. Translated, it gives CARNRGGRGEQYF.

This chain uses TRBV5-1 with TRBJ2-1, with 7 bases aligning to TRBD1. Germline loops: CDR1 SGHRS, CDR2 YFSETQ. The CDR3 extends over 15 amino acids. The trim removed 4 bases at V and 3 bases at J, leaving 7 bases unmatched. This CDR3 is CASSPPQGIYNEQFF. The CDR3 DNA sequence: TGCGCCAGCAGCCCGCCACAGGGGATCTACAATGAGCAGTTCTTC.

The chain carries TRBV6-1 and TRBJ2-5; D not resolved. Trimming pared 1 base from V and 4 bases from J, leaving 13 bases between. The CDR3 runs 15 residues. Germline V gene lookup returns CDR1 MNHNS and CDR2 SASEGT. CDR3 amino acids: CASSEVRLTGETQYF. CDR3 in DNA: TGTGCCAGCAGTGAAGTCCGACTGACGGGAGAGACCCAGTACTTC.

The V and J genes are TRBV14 and TRBJ2-5; D not certain. This CDR3 has 13 amino acids. V lost 4 bases and J 1 base, leaving 7 bases between the germline ends. Germline assignment: CDR1 SGHDN and CDR2 FVKESK. CDR3 in amino acids: CASSRLLQETQYF. For the CDR3, the DNA is TGTGCCAGCAGCCGACTTCTCCAAGAGACCCAGTACTTC.

This clone turned up a few times. For the CDR3, the DNA is TGTGCCAGCAGCCCCCCCGGGTCCAAAAACATTCAGTACTTC. It specifies CASSPPGSKNIQYF. This chain links TRBV2 with TRBJ2-4; D gene uncertain. The V gene lost 6 bases and the J gene lost 2 bases, with 11 bases spanning the gap. The germline CDR1 and CDR2 sequences are SNHLY and FYNNEI. The CDR3 is 14 amino acids. Supplemented by reference TRBV2 and TRBJ2-4, the full variable domain reads EPEVTQTPSHQVTQMGQEVILRCVPISNHLYFYWYRQILGQKVEFLVSFYNNEISEKSEIFDDQFSVERPDGSNFTLKIRSTKLEDSAMYFCASSPPGSKNIQYFGAGTRLSVL.

The CDR3 DNA sequence: TGTGCCAGCAGCTTAGAAGTGGGTGGGTGGAAGACCCAGTACTTC. This sequence encodes CASSLEVGGWKTQYF. This sequence joins TRBV7-9 and TRBJ2-5, with unresolved D. The CDR3 extends over 15 amino acids. Deletions cut 1 base from V and 6 bases from J, with 15 bases between. CDR1 and CDR2 from the germline V gene are SEHNR and FQNEAQ (reference sequence).

This chain connects TRBV6-1 to TRBJ2-3, with D perhaps assigned TRBD1 or TRBD2 (5 bases each). Germline V gene sequence: CDR1 MNHNS, CDR2 SASEGT. CDR3 length: 14 amino acids. The V end was cut by 4 bases, the J end by 7 bases, with 15 bases between. The CDR3 DNA follows: TGTGCCAGCAGTGCAAACTGGGGGTTGAATACGCAGTATTTT. Amino acids: CASSANWGLNTQYF.

The chain carries TRBV11-2 and TRBJ2-3, with TRBD1 identical over 7 bases. Germline CDR1 is SGHAT and CDR2 is FQNNGV. CDR3 length equals 14 residues. V lost 5 bases and J lost 5; bases outside the gene matches: 7. CDR3 DNA sequence: TGTGCCAGCAGCATCGACAGGGATCAAGATACGCAGTATTTT. Protein sequence: CASSIDRDQDTQYF.

On this clone: This may be a read error, as it is one base from a much larger clone. Different DNA sequences within this sample yield the same CDR3. This chain uses TRBV18 with TRBJ1-5; D might be TRBD1 (6 bases). From germline, CDR1 is KGHSH and CDR2 LQKENI. This CDR3 has 13 amino acids. V was trimmed by 2 bases and J by 4 bases, leaving 6 bases between them. CDR3 amino acids: CASSPTGNQPQHF. For the CDR3, the DNA is TGTGCCAGCTCACCAACAGGGAATCAGCCCCAGCATTTT. Supplemented by reference TRBV18 and TRBJ1-5, the full variable domain reads NAGVMQNPRHLVRRRGQEARLRCSPMKGHSHVYWYRQLPEEGLKFMVYLQKENIIDESGMPKERFSAEFPKEGPSILRIQQVVRGDSAAYFCASSPTGNQPQHFGDGTRLSIL.

This chain links TRBV11-2 with TRBJ2-7; D tentatively fits TRBD1 or TRBD2 (5 bases each). The CDR3 is 14 amino acids. Germline V lookup: CDR1 SGHAT, CDR2 FQNNGV. Trimming pared 1 base from V and 6 bases from J, leaving 13 bases between. The CDR3 protein is CASSLVGTMGEQYF. The CDR3 nucleotides read TGTGCCAGCAGCTTAGTCGGGACGATGGGCGAGCAGTACTTC.

The chain employs TRBV7-3 and TRBJ2-3, with D perhaps matching TRBD2 (6 bases). V dropped 2 bases and J dropped 3 bases, with 12 bases sitting between them. CDR1 is SGHTA and CDR2 is FQGTGA in the germline V gene. The CDR3 loop spans 15 amino acids. Here the CDR3 reads CASSLGGSETDTQYF. In DNA, the CDR3 is TGTGCCAGCAGCTTAGGGGGGTCAGAAACAGATACGCAGTATTTT.

The rearrangement uses TRBV18 and TRBJ2-7; D remains unclear. The germline V gene encodes CDR1 KGHSH and CDR2 LQKENI. This CDR3 is built from 12 residues. Trimming removed 5 bases from V and 6 bases from J, with 11 bases in between. CDR3 in amino acids: CASSARRLEQYF. The CDR3 bases are TGTGCCAGCTCAGCTCGGCGGCTCGAGCAGTACTTC.

The chain links TRBV5-1 to TRBJ1-1; TRBD1 might be the D (6 bases). The CDR3 consists of 14 residues. CDR1 is SGHRS, CDR2 YFSETQ, per germline. V was clipped by 0 bases and J by 5 bases, with 11 bases between them. CDR3 DNA: TGCGCCAGCAGCTTGGGACCGACAGGTACTGAAGCTTTCTTT. This encodes CASSLGPTGTEAFF.

This chain joins TRBV19 and TRBJ2-7, with D tentatively TRBD1 (6 bases). Germline-derived CDR1 and CDR2 are LNHDA and SQIVND (reference sequence). Trimming shortened V by 6 bases and J by 2 bases, and 14 bases separated the two germline ends. The CDR3 spans 14 residues. CDR3 coding DNA: TGTGCCAGTAGCCTTGGCCCAGGGGCCTACGAGCAGTACTTC. It codes for CASSLGPGAYEQYF.

The V gene is TRBV5-1, the J gene TRBJ1-2; D is ambiguous. Trimming left V 4 bases short and J 3 bases short, with 31 bases between. The CDR3 contains 20 residues. Per the germline V gene, CDR1 is SGHRS and CDR2 is YFSETQ. The CDR3, as DNA: TGCGCCAGCAGCCCACACCTGCAAGGGCTGGCCACCCGACCGTACTATGGCTACACCTTC. Translation gives CASSPHLQGLATRPYYGYTF.

This clone was observed a single time. The chain carries TRBV28 and TRBJ2-7; no clear D. This CDR3 spans 14 amino acids. Germline CDR1 MDHEN, CDR2 SYDVKM. Trimming took 9 bases from V and 2 from J, leaving 17 bases between them. DNA for the CDR3: TGTGCCAGTCCTCCTAGAACACCACCCTACGAGCAGTACTTC. It yields the protein CASPPRTPPYEQYF. The complete variable domain, with remaining parts taken from reference TRBV28 and TRBJ2-7, reads DVKVTQSSRYLVKRTGEKVFLECVQDMDHENMFWYRQDPGLGLRLIYFSYDVKMKEKGDIPEGYSVSREKKERFSLILESASTNQTSMYLCASPPRTPPYEQYFGPGTRLTVT.

The count of this clone is one. The rearrangement joins TRBV28 to TRBJ1-2; possible D gene TRBD1, 5 bases. CDR1 is MDHEN, CDR2 SYDVKM, per germline. The V end lost 7 bases, the J end lost 4 bases, and 16 bases lay between the germline ends. CDR3 length: 14 amino acids. As DNA, the CDR3 is TGTGCCAGCACCGCGAGGAGCAGGGCCTATGGCTACACCTTC. Translation gives CASTARSRAYGYTF.

Concerning this clone: The identical CDR3 is also encoded by other nucleotide sequences in the sample. The chain joins TRBV28 to TRBJ1-1; TRBD1 might be the D (5 bases). V lost 5 bases and J lost 1, with 5 bases in between. CDR3 length: 12 amino acids. The V gene's germline CDR1 is MDHEN and CDR2 SYDVKM. In nucleotides, the CDR3 is TGTGCCAGCAGTGGACAGAACACTGAAGCTTTCTTT. It translates to CASSGQNTEAFF.

The rearrangement uses TRBV7-2 and TRBJ2-1, with 14 bases aligning to TRBD2. Germline assignment: CDR1 SGHTA and CDR2 FQGNSA. The junction had 9 bases not matched to a gene; V was cut back by 1 base and J by 10 bases. The CDR3 contains 17 residues. The DNA of the CDR3 is TGTGCCAGCAGCTTAGATGGGACTAGCGGGAGTGTCTACGAGCAGTTCTTC. It encodes CASSLDGTSGSVYEQFF.

This clone was seen a single time. This rearrangement joins TRBV7-2 to TRBJ1-2; 11 bases are a match to TRBD1. This CDR3 contains 14 residues. Germline CDR1 is SGHTA and CDR2 is FQGNSA. The junction had 7 bases not matched to a gene; V was cut back by 5 bases and J by 8 bases. CDR3 DNA: TGTGCCAGCAGCCGTGGGACAGGGGGTGAGGGCTACACCTTC. It translates to CASSRGTGGEGYTF.

The V and J genes are TRBV7-9 and TRBJ2-3; possible D gene TRBD2, 5 bases. Germline CDR1 is SEHNR and CDR2 is FQNEAQ (reference sequence). V was cut by 3 bases and J by 2 bases, with 12 bases left in between. The CDR3 runs to 15 residues. CDR3 bases: TGTGCCAGCAGCTTTGTTCCCGGACTCACAGATACGCAGTATTTT. As protein: CASSFVPGLTDTQYF. Full variable domain (remainder filled in from reference TRBV7-9 and TRBJ2-3): DTGVSQNPRHKITKRGQNVTFRCDPISEHNRLYWYRQTLGQGPEFLTYFQNEAQLEKSRLLSDRFSAERPKGSFSTLEIQRTEQGDSAMYLCASSFVPGLTDTQYFGPGTRLTVL.

V and J are TRBV11-2 and TRBJ2-3; 10 positions match TRBD1. This CDR3 comprises 18 residues. With V trimmed by 2 bases and J by 2 bases, 10 bases remained unmatched. In germline, CDR1 is SGHAT, CDR2 FQNNGV. The CDR3 sequence: CASSLYGGGTGVTDTQYF. CDR3 bases: TGTGCCAGCAGCTTATATGGAGGGGGGACAGGGGTCACAGATACGCAGTATTTT.

With respect to this clone: The same CDR3 arises from other DNA sequences in this sample as well. The chain employs TRBV18 and TRBJ2-1; no definite D call. The CDR3 totals 15 residues. The V and J ends lost 6 bases and 0 bases respectively, with 12 bases between them. Germline CDR1 reads KGHSH; CDR2 reads LQKENI. The CDR3 sequence is CASSPGLSSYNEQFF. The CDR3 DNA sequence: TGTGCCAGCTCCCCGGGTTTGAGCTCCTACAATGAGCAGTTCTTC. Looking up the rest from reference TRBV18 and TRBJ2-1 gives the full variable domain: NAGVMQNPRHLVRRRGQEARLRCSPMKGHSHVYWYRQLPEEGLKFMVYLQKENIIDESGMPKERFSAEFPKEGPSILRIQQVVRGDSAAYFCASSPGLSSYNEQFFGPGTRLTVL.

This chain connects TRBV25-1 to TRBJ2-5; a possible D gene is TRBD1 (5 bases). The CDR3 totals 12 residues. V dropped 7 bases and J dropped 4 bases, with 10 bases sitting between them. In germline, CDR1 is MGHDK, CDR2 SYGVNS. CDR3 region: CASNSQGETQYF. The CDR3 coding sequence is TGTGCCAGCAACTCCCAGGGAGAGACCCAGTACTTC. The full variable domain, its missing parts supplied by reference TRBV25-1 and TRBJ2-5, is EADIYQTPRYLVIGTGKKITLECSQTMGHDKMYWYQQDPGMELHLIHYSYGVNSTEKGDLSSESTVSRIRTEHFPLTLESARPSHTSQYLCASNSQGETQYFGPGTRLLVL.

Remarks on this clone: The sample carries other DNA sequences with the same CDR3. V gene TRBV9 combines with J gene TRBJ2-1; the match to TRBD2 covers 7 bases. The CDR3 has 15 residues. J lost 2 bases, V lost 0 bases, and 2 bases had no gene match. CDR1 and CDR2 (germline): SGDLS, YYNGEE. For the CDR3, the DNA is TGTGCCAGCAGCGTAGTGGGGACTACCTACAATGAGCAGTTCTTC. It is translated as CASSVVGTTYNEQFF.

This clone was recorded once. J is TRBJ1-5 and V is TRBV18, with D perhaps matching TRBD1 (6 bases). The CDR3 length is 16 residues. V lost 5 bases, J lost 4 bases, and 18 bases lay in between. Germline assignment: CDR1 KGHSH and CDR2 LQKENI. CDR3 in DNA: TGTGCCAGCTCAACCACCCAAGGAGGGGGTAATCAGCCCCAGCATTTT. Amino acid sequence: CASSTTQGGGNQPQHF.

The chain recombines TRBV7-9 with TRBJ2-7; TRBD2 matches at 7 bases. V was clipped by 5 bases and J by 3 bases; unmatched bases: 10. The CDR3 has 15 amino acids. Per the germline V gene, CDR1 is SEHNR and CDR2 is FQNEAQ (reference sequence). The CDR3 DNA is TGTGCCAGCAGCCCCTCGGGAGGTAGGGGCTACGAGCAGTACTTC. It specifies CASSPSGGRGYEQYF.

The rearrangement links TRBV6-6 to TRBJ2-2; the match to TRBD1 covers 7 bases. With 6 bases clipped from V and 6 bases from J, the junction kept 7 bases outside the gene matches. The V gene's germline CDR1 is MNHNY and CDR2 SVGAGI (reference sequence). This CDR3 comprises 14 residues. The CDR3 sequence is CASSLDRVAGELFF. The CDR3 DNA is TGTGCCAGCAGCCTTGACAGGGTGGCCGGGGAGCTGTTTTTT.

This clone showed up just a few times. The chain is built from TRBV28 and TRBJ2-3, with 7 bases aligning to TRBD1. Germline loops: CDR1 MDHEN, CDR2 SYDVKM. The trim removed 5 bases at V and 1 base at J, leaving 6 bases unmatched. The CDR3 consists of 15 residues. The CDR3 bases are TGTGCCAGCAGTGCTAGGACAGGAGGCACAGATACGCAGTATTTT. It specifies CASSARTGGTDTQYF.

V and J are TRBV28 and TRBJ2-1; TRBD1 agrees at 11 bases. The CDR3 contains 16 residues. Germline CDR1 MDHEN, CDR2 SYDVKM. The trim removed 5 bases at V and 10 bases at J, leaving 13 bases unmatched. The CDR3 DNA reads TGTGCCAGCAGTCCCCCCGGGACAGGGGGTTTTAGGGAGCAGTTCTTC. It is translated as CASSPPGTGGFREQFF.